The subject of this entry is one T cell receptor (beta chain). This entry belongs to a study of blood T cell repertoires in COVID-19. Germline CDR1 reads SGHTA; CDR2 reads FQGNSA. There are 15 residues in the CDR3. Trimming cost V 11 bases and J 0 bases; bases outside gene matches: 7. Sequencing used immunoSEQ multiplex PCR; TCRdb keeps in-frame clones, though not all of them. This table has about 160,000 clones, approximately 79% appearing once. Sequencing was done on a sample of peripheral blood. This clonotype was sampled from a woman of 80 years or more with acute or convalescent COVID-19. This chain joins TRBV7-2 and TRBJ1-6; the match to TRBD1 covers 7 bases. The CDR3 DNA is TGTGCCGGGGCAGGGGGAAGCTCCTATAATTCACCCCTCCACTTT. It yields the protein CAGAGGSSYNSPLHF.